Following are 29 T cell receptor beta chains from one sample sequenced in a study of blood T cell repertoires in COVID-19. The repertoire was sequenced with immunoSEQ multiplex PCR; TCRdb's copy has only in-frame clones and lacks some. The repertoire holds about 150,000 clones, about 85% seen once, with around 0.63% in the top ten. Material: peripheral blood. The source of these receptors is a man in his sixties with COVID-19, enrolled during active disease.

The CDR3 DNA sequence: TGTGCCAGCAGTTCCCCGGGATACGAGCAGTACTTC. Its protein is CASSSPGYEQYF. This chain uses TRBV6-5 with TRBJ2-7; possibly TRBD2 for D (5 bases). Trimming shortened V by 4 bases and J by 4 bases, and 8 bases separated the two germline ends. The CDR3 has 12 residues. CDR1 is MNHEY, CDR2 SVGAGI, per germline.

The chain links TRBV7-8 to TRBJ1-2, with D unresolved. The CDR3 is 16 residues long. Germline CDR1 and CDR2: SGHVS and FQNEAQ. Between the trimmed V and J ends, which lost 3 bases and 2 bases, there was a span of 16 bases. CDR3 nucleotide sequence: TGTGCCAGCAGCTTTAACGAGGAACCCACCAACTATGGCTACACCTTC. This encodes CASSFNEEPTNYGYTF.

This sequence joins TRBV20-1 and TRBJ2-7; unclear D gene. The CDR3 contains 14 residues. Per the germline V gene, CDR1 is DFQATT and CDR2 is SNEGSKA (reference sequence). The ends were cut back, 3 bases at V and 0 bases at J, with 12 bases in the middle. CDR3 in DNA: TGCAGTGCTAGTTTCGCCACGGGCTCCTACGAGCAGTACTTC. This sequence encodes CSASFATGSYEQYF.

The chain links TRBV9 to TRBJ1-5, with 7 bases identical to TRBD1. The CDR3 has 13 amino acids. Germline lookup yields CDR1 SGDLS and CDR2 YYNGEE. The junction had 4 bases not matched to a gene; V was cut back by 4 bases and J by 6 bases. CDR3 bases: TGTGCCAGCAGCTCGACAGGGAGTCAGCCCCAGCATTTT. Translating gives CASSSTGSQPQHF.

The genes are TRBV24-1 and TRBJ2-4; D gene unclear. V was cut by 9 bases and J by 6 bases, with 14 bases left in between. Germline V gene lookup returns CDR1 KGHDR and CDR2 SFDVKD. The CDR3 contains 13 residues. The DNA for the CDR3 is TGTGCCACCGTCAGCAGAGACTCAAACATTCAGTACTTC. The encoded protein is CATVSRDSNIQYF.

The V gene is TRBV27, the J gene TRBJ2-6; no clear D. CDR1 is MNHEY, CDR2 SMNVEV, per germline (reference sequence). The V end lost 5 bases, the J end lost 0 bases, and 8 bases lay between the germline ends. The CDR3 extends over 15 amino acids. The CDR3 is CASSPGGSGANVLTF. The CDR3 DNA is TGTGCCAGCAGTCCCGGCGGCTCTGGGGCCAACGTCCTGACTTTC.

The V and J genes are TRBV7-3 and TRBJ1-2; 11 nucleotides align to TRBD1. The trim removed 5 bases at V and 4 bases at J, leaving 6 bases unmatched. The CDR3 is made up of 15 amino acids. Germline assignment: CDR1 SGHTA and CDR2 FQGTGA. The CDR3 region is CASSPTGQGVYGYTF. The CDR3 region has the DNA TGTGCCAGCAGCCCCACGGGACAGGGGGTCTATGGCTACACCTTC.

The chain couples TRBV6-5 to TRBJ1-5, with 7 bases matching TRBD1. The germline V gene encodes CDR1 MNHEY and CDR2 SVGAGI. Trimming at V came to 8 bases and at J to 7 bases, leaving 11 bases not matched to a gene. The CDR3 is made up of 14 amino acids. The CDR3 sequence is CASGGRTGGQPQHF. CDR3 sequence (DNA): TGTGCCAGCGGGGGGAGGACAGGAGGACAGCCCCAGCATTTT.

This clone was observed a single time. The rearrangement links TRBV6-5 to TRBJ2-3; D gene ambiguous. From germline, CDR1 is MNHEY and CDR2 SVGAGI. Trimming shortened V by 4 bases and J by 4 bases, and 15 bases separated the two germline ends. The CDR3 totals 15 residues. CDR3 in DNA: TGTGCCAGCAGTTCCCAAATGACAACCGCAGATACGCAGTATTTT. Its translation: CASSSQMTTADTQYF.

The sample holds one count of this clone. The CDR3 spells CASSLAAGNTGELFF. In nucleotides, the CDR3 is TGCGCCAGCAGCTTAGCGGCGGGGAACACCGGGGAGCTGTTTTTT. The chain joins TRBV5-1 to TRBJ2-2; D may be TRBD2 (5 bases). The length of the CDR3 is 15 residues. Germline CDR1 and CDR2: SGHRS and YFSETQ. The V and J ends lost 2 bases and 1 base respectively, with 9 bases between them.

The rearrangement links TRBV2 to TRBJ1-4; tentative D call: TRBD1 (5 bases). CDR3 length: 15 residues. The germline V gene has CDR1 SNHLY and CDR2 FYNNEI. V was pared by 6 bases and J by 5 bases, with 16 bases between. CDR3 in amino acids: CASRVRQNPNEKLFF. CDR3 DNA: TGTGCCAGCAGAGTCCGACAGAACCCAAATGAAAAACTGTTTTTT.

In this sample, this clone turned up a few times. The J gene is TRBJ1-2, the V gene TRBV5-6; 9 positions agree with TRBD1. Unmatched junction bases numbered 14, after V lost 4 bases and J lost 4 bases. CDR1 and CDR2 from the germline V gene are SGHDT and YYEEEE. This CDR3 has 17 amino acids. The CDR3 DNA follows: TGTGCCAGCAGCACGCCGGGACAGGGTGAATCCTCCTATGGCTACACCTTC. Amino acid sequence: CASSTPGQGESSYGYTF.

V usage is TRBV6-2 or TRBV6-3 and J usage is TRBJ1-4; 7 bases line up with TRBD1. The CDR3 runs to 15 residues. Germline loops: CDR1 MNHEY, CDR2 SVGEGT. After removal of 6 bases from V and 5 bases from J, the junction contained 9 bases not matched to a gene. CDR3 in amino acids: CASSRPGQQNEKLFF. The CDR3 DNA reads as TGTGCCAGCAGCCGGCCGGGACAGCAGAATGAAAAACTGTTTTTT.

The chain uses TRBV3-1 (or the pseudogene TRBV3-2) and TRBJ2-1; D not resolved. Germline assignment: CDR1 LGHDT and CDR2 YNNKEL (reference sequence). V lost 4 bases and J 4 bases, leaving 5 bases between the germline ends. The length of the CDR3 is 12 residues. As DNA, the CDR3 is TGTGCCAGCAGCCTTATTTACAATGAGCAGTTCTTC. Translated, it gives CASSLIYNEQFF.

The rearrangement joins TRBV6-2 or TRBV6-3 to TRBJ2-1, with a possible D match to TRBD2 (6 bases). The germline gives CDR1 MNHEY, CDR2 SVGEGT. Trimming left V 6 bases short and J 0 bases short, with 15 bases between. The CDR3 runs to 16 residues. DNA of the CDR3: TGTGCCAGCAGCAACCCGGGACTTGGCTCCTACAATGAGCAGTTCTTC. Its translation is CASSNPGLGSYNEQFF.

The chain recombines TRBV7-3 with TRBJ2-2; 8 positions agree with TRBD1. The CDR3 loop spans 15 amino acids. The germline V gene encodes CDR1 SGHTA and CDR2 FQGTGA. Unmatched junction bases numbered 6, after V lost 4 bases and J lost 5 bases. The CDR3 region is CASSSQGEVTGELFF. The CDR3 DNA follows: TGTGCCAGCAGCTCACAGGGGGAGGTGACCGGGGAGCTGTTTTTT.

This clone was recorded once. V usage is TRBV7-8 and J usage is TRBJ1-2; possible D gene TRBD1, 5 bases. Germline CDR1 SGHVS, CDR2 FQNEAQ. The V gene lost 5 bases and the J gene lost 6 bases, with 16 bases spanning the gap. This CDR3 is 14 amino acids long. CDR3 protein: CASSGAQGFDGYTF. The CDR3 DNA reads TGTGCCAGCAGCGGAGCCCAGGGTTTCGATGGCTACACCTTC.

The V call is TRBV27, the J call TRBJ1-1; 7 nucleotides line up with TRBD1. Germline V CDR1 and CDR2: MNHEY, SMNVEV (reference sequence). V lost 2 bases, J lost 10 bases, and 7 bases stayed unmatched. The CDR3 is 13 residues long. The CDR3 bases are TGTGCCAGCAGTTTAGGAGGGGGCAAGATAGCTTTCTTT. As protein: CASSLGGGKIAFF.

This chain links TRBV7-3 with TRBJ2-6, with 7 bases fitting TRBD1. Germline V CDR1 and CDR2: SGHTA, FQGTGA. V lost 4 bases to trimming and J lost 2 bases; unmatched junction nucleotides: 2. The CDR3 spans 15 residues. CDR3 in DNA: TGTGCCAGCAGCTCCGACAGGGCTGGGGCCAACGTCCTGACTTTC. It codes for CASSSDRAGANVLTF.

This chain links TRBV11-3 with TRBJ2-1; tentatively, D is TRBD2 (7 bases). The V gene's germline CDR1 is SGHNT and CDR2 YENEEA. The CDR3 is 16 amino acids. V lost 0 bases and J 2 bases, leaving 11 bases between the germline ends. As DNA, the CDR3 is TGTGCCAGCAGCTTAGACGGGGGGCCGCCCTACAATGAGCAGTTCTTC. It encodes CASSLDGGPPYNEQFF.

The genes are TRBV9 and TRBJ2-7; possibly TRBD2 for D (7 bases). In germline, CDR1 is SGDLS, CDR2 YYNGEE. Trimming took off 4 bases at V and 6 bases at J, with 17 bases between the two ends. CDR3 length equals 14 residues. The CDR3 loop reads CASSPEGERGEQYF. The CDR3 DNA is TGTGCCAGCAGCCCGGAGGGGGAGCGGGGCGAGCAGTACTTC. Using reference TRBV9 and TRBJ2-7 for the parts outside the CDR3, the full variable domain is DSGVTQTPKHLITATGQRVTLRCSPRSGDLSVYWYQQSLDQGLQFLIQYYNGEERAKGNILERFSAQQFPDLHSELNLSSLELGDSALYFCASSPEGERGEQYFGPGTRLTVT.

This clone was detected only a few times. CDR3 sequence (DNA): TGTGCCAGCAGCCTAACCTCACAGGGGGTGAACACTGAAGCTTTCTTT. Protein product: CASSLTSQGVNTEAFF. The genes are TRBV13 and TRBJ1-1, with 8 bases that match TRBD1. The CDR3 is made up of 16 amino acids. CDR1 PRHDT and CDR2 FYEKMQ come from the germline V gene (reference sequence). Germline trimming cut 5 bases from V and 0 bases from J; bases unmatched to any gene: 8.

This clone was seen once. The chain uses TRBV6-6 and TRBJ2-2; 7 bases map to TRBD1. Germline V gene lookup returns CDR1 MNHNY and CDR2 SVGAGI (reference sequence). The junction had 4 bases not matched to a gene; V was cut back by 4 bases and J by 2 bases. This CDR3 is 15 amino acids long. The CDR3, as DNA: TGTGCCAGCAGTTTCGGACAGGTTAACACCGGGGAGCTGTTTTTT. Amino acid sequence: CASSFGQVNTGELFF.

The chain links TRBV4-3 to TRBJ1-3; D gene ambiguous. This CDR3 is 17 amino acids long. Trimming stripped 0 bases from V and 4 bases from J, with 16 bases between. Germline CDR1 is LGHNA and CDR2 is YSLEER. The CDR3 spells CASSQDFPVRRGNTIYF. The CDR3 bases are TGCGCCAGCAGCCAAGATTTCCCAGTGAGGCGGGGAAACACCATATATTTT.

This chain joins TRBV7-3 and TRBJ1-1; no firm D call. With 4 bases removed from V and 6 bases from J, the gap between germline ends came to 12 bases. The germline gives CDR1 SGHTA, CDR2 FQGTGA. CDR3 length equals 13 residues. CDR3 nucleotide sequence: TGTGCCAGCAGCTACGAGGCGGGCCCTGAAGCTTTCTTT. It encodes CASSYEAGPEAFF.

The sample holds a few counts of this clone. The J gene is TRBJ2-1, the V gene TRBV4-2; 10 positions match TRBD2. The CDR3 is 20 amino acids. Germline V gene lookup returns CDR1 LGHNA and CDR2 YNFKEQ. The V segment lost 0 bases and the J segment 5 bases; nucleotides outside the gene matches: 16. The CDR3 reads CASSQDDGNLAGAVNNEQFF. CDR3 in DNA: TGTGCCAGCAGCCAAGATGATGGGAACCTAGCGGGGGCCGTTAACAATGAGCAGTTCTTC.

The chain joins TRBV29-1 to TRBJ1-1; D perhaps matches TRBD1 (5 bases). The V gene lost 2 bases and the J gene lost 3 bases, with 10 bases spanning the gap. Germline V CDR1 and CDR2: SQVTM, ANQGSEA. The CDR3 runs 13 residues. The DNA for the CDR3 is TGCAGCGTTGAAAGGGACTCCTACACTGAAGCTTTCTTT. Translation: CSVERDSYTEAFF.

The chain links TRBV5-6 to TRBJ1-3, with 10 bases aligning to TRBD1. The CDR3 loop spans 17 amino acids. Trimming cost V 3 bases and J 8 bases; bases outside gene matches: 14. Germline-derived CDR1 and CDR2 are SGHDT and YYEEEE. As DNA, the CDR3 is TGTGCCAGCAGCTGGGGGTCGGGACAGGGGATTCTGGACACCATATATTTT. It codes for CASSWGSGQGILDTIYF. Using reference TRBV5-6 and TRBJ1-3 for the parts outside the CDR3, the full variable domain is DAGVTQSPTHLIKTRGQQVTLRCSPKSGHDTVSWYQQALGQGPQFIFQYYEEEERQRGNFPDRFSGHQFPNYSSELNVNALLLGDSALYLCASSWGSGQGILDTIYFGEGSWLTVV.

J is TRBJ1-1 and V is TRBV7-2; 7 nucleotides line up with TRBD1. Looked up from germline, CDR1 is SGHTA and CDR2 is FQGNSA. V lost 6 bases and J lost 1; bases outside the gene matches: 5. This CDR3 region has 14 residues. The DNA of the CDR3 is TGTGCCAGCAGAACGGGACAGTGGAACACTGAAGCTTTCTTT. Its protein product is CASRTGQWNTEAFF.